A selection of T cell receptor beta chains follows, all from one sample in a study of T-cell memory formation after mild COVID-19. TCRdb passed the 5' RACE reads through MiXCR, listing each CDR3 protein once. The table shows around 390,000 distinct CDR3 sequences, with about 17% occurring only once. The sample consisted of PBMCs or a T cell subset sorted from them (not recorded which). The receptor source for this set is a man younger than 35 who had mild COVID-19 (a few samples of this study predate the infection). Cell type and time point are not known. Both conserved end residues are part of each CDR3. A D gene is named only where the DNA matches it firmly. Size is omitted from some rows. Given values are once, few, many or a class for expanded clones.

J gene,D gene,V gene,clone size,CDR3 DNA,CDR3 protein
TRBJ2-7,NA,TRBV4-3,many,TGCGCCAGCAGCGCACAGGGACTGGCCTACGAGCAGTACTTC,CASSAQGLAYEQYF
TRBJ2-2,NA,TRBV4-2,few,TGTGCCAGCAGGCTTTTGGGGGGCCAAACCGGGGAGCTGTTTTTT,CASRLLGGQTGELFF
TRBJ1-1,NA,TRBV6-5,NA,TGTGCCAGCAGAAAGGGGGTGACCACTGAAGCTTTCTTT,CASRKGVTTEAFF
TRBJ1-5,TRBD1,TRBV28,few,TGTGCCAGCAGTTCGGGACAGGGTTGGGATCATAGCAATCAGCCCCAGCATTTT,CASSSGQGWDHSNQPQHF
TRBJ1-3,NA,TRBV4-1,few,TGCGCCAGCAGCCAAGATTCTACCGGGGTGGCGGGAAACACCATATATTTT,CASSQDSTGVAGNTIYF
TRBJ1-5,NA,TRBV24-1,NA,TGTGCCGAGTATCGTGGGGGAGCAAATCAGCCCCAGCGTTTT,CAEYRGGANQPQRF
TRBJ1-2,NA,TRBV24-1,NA,TGTGCCACCAGTGATGCCGGGACGGCTTCTAACTATGGCTACACCTTC,CATSDAGTASNYGYTF
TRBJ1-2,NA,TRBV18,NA,TGTGCCAGCTCACCACTCGGGGAATCTAACTATGGCTACACCTTC,CASSPLGESNYGYTF
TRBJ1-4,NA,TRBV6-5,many,TGTGCCAGCAGTTCTCTAGCAGCAACTAATGAAAAACTGTTTTTT,CASSSLAATNEKLFF
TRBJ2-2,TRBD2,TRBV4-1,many,TGCGCCAGCAGCCCCCGGGGGGGCCAAGGCGGGGAGCTGTTTTTT,CASSPRGGQGGELFF
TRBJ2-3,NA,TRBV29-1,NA,TGCAGCGTTGTCCAGGGGGGAACCTCAGATACGCAGTATTTT,CSVVQGGTSDTQYF
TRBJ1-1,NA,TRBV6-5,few,TGTGCCAGCAGTGACCAGGGGTTTGTGAACACTGAAGCTTTCTTT,CASSDQGFVNTEAFF
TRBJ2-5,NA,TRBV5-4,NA,TGTGCCAGCAGCTTGAGTCACCCCGTCCAAGAGACCCAGTACTTC,CASSLSHPVQETQYF
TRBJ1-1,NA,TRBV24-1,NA,TGTGCCACCAGTGGGACCGACAGGGAAGCTTTCTTT,CATSGTDREAFF
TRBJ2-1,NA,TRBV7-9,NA,TGTGCCAGCAGCACCGCCGGGACTTTCTCCTACAATGAGCAGTTCTTC,CASSTAGTFSYNEQFF
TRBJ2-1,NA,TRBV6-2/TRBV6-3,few,TGTGCCAGCAGTTACCCCGGTGAGCAGTTCTTC,CASSYPGEQFF
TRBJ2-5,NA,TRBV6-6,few,TGTGCCAGCCTGGCAGAGACCCAGTACTTC,CASLAETQYF
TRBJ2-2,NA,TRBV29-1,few,TGCAGCGTTTCTATCGGGGGGGAGCTGTTTTTT,CSVSIGGELFF
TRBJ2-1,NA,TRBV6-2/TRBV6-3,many,TGTGCCAGCAGTTATCTAGGAGGGGGCAATGAGCAGTTCTTC,CASSYLGGGNEQFF
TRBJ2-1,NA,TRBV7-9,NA,TGTGCCAGCAGCTCTCCACTAGCCCATGAGCAGTTCTTC,CASSSPLAHEQFF
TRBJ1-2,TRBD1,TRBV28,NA,TGTGCCAGCAGTTTATGGACAGGGGGCAAATTGCCTCTAGACTTC,CASSLWTGGKLPLDF
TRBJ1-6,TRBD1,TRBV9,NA,TGTGCCAGCAGCGCATCCGGGACAGCGAATTCACCCCTCCACTTT,CASSASGTANSPLHF
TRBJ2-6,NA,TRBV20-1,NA,TGCAGTGCTAGAGGACGGAACGGGGGCCCATCTGGGGCCAACGTCCTGACTTTC,CSARGRNGGPSGANVLTF
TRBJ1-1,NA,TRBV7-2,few,TGTGCCAGCAGCTCAGGGTTCGCGAACACTGAAGCTTTCTTT,CASSSGFANTEAFF
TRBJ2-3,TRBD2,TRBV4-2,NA,TGTGCCAGCAGCCCAGTAGCGGGGGGGGCGTTGGAAGATACGCAGTATTTT,CASSPVAGGALEDTQYF
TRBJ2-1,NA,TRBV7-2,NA,TGTGCCAGCAGCGGCAGGGGATCGGAGCAGTTCTTC,CASSGRGSEQFF
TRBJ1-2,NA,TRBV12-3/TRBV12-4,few,TGTGCCAGCAGTTTCGGGGAAACCTATGGCTACACCTTC,CASSFGETYGYTF
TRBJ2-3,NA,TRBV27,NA,TGTGCCAGCAGTGACAGGAGCACAGATACGCAGTATTTT,CASSDRSTDTQYF
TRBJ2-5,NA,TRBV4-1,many,TGCGCCAGCAGCCAGGTACAGGGTGGAGAGACCCAGTACTTC,CASSQVQGGETQYF
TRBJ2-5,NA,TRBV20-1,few,TGCAGTGCTAGTTTAGTCGGGAGCTTGGCTGAGACCCAGTACTTC,CSASLVGSLAETQYF
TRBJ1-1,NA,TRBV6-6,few,TGTGCCAGCAGTGGGGGGATTACTGAAGCTTTCTTT,CASSGGITEAFF
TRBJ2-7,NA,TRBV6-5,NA,TGTGCCAGCAGTGCCTGGTTTGGGGGCCGTTCCTACGAGCAGTACTTC,CASSAWFGGRSYEQYF
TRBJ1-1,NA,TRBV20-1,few,TGCAGTGCTCCCCGGGATCTGAACACTGAAGCTTTCTTT,CSAPRDLNTEAFF
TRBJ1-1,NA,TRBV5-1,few,TGCGCCAGCAGCTTGGCCGACGGTCGATGGGGGCTCACTGAAGCTTTCTTT,CASSLADGRWGLTEAFF
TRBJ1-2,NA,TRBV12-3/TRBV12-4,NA,TGTGCCAGCAGCCGTTGGCCGAGGAATATCTATGGCTACACCTTC,CASSRWPRNIYGYTF
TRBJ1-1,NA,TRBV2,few,TGTGCCAGCAGTGAATTGGCGAACACTGAAGCTTTCTTT,CASSELANTEAFF
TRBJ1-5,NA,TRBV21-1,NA,TGTGCCAGCAGCAAAAATTGGGGCAGGGTCAATCAGCCCCAGCATTTT,CASSKNWGRVNQPQHF
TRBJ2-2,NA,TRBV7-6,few,TGTGCCAGCAGCCGCTCCCGGCAGGCGAACACCGGGGAGCTGTTTTTT,CASSRSRQANTGELFF
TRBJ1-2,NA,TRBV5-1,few,TGCGCCAGCAGCTTGGTAGGGTCGGGCTACACCTTC,CASSLVGSGYTF
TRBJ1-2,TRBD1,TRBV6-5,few,TGTGCCAGCAGTTACTTTACAGGGGGCGCCTATGGCTACACCTTC,CASSYFTGGAYGYTF
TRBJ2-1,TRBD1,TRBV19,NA,TGTGCCAGTAGTTATGTCGGGACAGGGTCTAATGAGCAGTTCTTC,CASSYVGTGSNEQFF
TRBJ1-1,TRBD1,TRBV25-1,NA,TGTGCCAGCACCGGAAGGGACAGCTACACTGAAGCTTTCTTT,CASTGRDSYTEAFF
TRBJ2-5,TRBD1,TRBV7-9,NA,TGTGCCAGCAGCAAAACCGGGACAGGGGGAGAGACCCAGTACTTC,CASSKTGTGGETQYF
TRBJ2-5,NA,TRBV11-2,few,TGTGCCAGCAGCGGTACCAGGGGCGGGGGTCCCGCCCAGTACTTC,CASSGTRGGGPAQYF
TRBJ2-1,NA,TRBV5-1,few,TGCGCCAGCAGCAGTAACTCTGGAGGGGCCTACAATGAGCAGTTCTTC,CASSSNSGGAYNEQFF
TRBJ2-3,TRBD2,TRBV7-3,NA,TGTGCCAGCAGCGAAAGCCCTAGCGGGGGGCTAGATACGCAGTATTTT,CASSESPSGGLDTQYF
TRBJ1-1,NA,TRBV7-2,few,TGTGCCAGCACCGAGATGGGACCGAACACTGAAGCTTTCTTT,CASTEMGPNTEAFF
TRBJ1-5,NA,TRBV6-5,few,TGTGCCAGCAAGATCCCGGGACCTAATCAGCCCCAGCATTTT,CASKIPGPNQPQHF